This TCR beta chain comes out of a study of T cell clones after liver transplantation. Generated by immunoSEQ multiplex PCR, the TCRdb table keeps only in-frame clones and is missing some. The sample includes 50,000 to 70,000 clones, 70% seen only once; the top ten take about 2.6%. This clone was observed a few times. Per the germline V gene, CDR1 is SGHNT and CDR2 is YYREEE (reference sequence). The CDR3 contains 15 residues. V shed 3 bases and J 3 bases; nucleotides not matched to a gene: 6. The chain combines TRBV5-4 with TRBJ1-1; 9 positions agree with TRBD1. The starting material was CD4+ T cells from blood, obtained at the roughly 15-month timepoint. This clonotype was obtained from a human patient who received a liver transplant. These T cells may partly come from the graft donor. Here the CDR3 reads CASSSADRGYTEAFF. CDR3 bases: TGTGCCAGCAGCTCAGCGGACAGGGGTTACACTGAAGCTTTCTTT.